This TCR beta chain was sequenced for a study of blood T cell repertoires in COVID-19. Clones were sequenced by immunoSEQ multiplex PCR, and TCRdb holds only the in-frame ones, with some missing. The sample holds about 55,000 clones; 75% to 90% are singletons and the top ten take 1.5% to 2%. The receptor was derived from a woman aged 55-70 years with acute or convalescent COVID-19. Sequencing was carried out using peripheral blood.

CDR3 DNA sequence: TGTGCCAGCAGCCAAATCAGGGTAGGGACAGATACGCAGTATTTT. Residues: CASSQIRVGTDTQYF. V is TRBV5-6 and J is TRBJ2-3; a weak D match, TRBD1 (5 bases). The ends were cut back, 4 bases at V and 3 bases at J, with 15 bases in the middle. Germline V gives CDR1 SGHDT, CDR2 YYEEEE. The CDR3 is made up of 15 amino acids. Variable domain in full (rest from reference TRBV5-6 and TRBJ2-3): DAGVTQSPTHLIKTRGQQVTLRCSPKSGHDTVSWYQQALGQGPQFIFQYYEEEERQRGNFPDRFSGHQFPNYSSELNVNALLLGDSALYLCASSQIRVGTDTQYFGPGTRLTVL.